Described below is a single TCR beta chain sequence and its context. What it binds is not known. TCRdb reprocessed the 5' RACE reads with MiXCR, giving one entry per CDR3 protein. The sample carries roughly 310,000 distinct CDR3 sequences, around 3.6% recorded once. V shed 5 bases and J shed 5 bases, with 19 bases lying between them. Germline V lookup: CDR1 MNHEY, CDR2 SVGEGT. The CDR3 covers 15 residues. This sample was included in a study of T cells after yellow fever vaccination. Study-level background: Preparing low-cell-number fractions relied on SMART-Seq v4 Ultra Low Input.

Study-wide findings and caveats: Detected again after the booster were most primary-vaccination clones, at roughly 95% CD4 and approximately 90% CD8.

The rearrangement joins TRBV6-2 or TRBV6-3 to TRBJ2-7, with D possibly TRBD2 on 6 matching bases. This receptor was obtained from a man younger than 35 who received the YFV17D yellow fever vaccine. The sample was PBMCs, taken on the day of the yellow fever booster vaccination. CDR3 residues: CASSLSTGPGDEQYV. CDR3 coding DNA: TGTGCCAGCAGTCTGAGTACGGGCCCGGGGGACGAGCAGTACGTC.